This TCR beta chain was found in a study of blood T cells in healthy people across ages. Study findings and constraints: Diversity of TCR beta per million T cells declined in a roughly linear way with age.

CDR1 is MNHEY and CDR2 is SVGAGI in the germline V gene. Deletions cut 5 bases from V and 0 bases from J, with 11 bases between. The length of the CDR3 is 15 residues. On this clonotype itself: The antigen remains unidentified.

PCR was performed a second time for about 6 to 12 cycles using a sample-barcoded 5' primer and a J-beta primer mix. From each sample, at least 3 million paired-end reads containing CDR3 were obtained. TCRdb re-called the 5' RACE reads through MiXCR, storing one row per CDR3 protein. The table includes 1.5 million to 2 million distinct CDR3 sequences, about 39% detected once. This sequence joins TRBV6-5 and TRBJ2-1; D is undetermined. This clonotype was sampled from a human donor in good health. Source material: blood. The CDR3 sequence is CASSGVFSSYNEQFF. The CDR3 DNA reads TGTGCCAGCAGTGGGGTTTTTAGCTCCTACAATGAGCAGTTCTTC.